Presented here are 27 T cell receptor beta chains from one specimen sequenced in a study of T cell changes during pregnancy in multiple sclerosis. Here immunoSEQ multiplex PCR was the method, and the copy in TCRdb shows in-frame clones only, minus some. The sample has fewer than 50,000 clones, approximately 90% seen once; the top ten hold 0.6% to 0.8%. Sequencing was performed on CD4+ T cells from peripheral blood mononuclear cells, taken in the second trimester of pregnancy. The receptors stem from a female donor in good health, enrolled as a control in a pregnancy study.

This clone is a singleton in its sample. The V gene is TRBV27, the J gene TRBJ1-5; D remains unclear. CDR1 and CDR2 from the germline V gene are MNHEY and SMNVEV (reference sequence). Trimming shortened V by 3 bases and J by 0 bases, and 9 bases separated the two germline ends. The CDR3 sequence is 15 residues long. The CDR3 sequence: CASSFGIDSNQPQHF. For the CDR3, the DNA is TGTGCCAGCAGTTTCGGGATTGATAGCAATCAGCCCCAGCATTTT.

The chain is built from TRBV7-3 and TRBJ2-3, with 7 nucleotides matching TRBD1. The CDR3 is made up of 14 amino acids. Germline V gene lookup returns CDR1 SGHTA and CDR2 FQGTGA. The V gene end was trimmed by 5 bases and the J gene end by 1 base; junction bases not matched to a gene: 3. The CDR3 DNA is TGTGCCAGCAGCGAAACAGGGGGCACAGATACGCAGTATTTT. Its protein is CASSETGGTDTQYF.

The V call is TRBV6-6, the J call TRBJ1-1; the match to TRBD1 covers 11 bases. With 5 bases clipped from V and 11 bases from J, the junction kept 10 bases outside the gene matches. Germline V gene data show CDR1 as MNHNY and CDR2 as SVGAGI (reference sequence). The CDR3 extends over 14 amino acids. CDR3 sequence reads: CASSTGQGANPAFF. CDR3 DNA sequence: TGTGCCAGCAGTACAGGACAGGGGGCCAATCCGGCTTTCTTT.

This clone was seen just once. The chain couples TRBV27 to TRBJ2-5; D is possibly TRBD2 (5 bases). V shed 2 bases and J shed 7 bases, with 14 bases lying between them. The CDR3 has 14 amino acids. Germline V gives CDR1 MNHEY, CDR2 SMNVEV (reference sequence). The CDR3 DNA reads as TGTGCCAGCAGTTTACGGGGAGTAGAAGGGACCCAGTACTTC. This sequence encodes CASSLRGVEGTQYF.

The CDR3 sequence: CASTQTVVVGEQFF. Here the CDR3 DNA reads TGTGCCAGTACCCAGACAGTGGTAGTGGGTGAGCAGTTCTTC. The chain recombines TRBV19 with TRBJ2-1; possible D gene TRBD1, 5 bases. Germline V gene data show CDR1 as LNHDA and CDR2 as SQIVND (reference sequence). The CDR3 is 14 residues long. Trimming pared 7 bases from V and 9 bases from J, leaving 19 bases between. Filled out from reference TRBV19 and TRBJ2-1, the complete variable domain reads DGGITQSPKYLFRKEGQNVTLSCEQNLNHDAMYWYRQDPGQGLRLIYYSQIVNDFQKGDIAEGYSVSREKKESFPLTVTSAQKNPTAFYLCASTQTVVVGEQFFGPGTRLTVL.

The CDR3 DNA is TGTGCCAGCAGCCAACACTTAGCGGGGGCCGCGAACACCGGGGAGCTGTTTTTT. Residues: CASSQHLAGAANTGELFF. The chain uses TRBV7-3 and TRBJ2-2; 9 bases align to TRBD2. Germline-derived CDR1 and CDR2 are SGHTA and FQGTGA. V lost 5 bases, J lost 0 bases, and 10 bases stayed unmatched. CDR3 size: 18 residues. The full variable domain, rest sourced from reference TRBV7-3 and TRBJ2-2, is GAGVSQTPSNKVTEKGKYVELRCDPISGHTALYWYRQSLGQGPEFLIYFQGTGAADDSGLPNDRFFAVRPEGSVSTLKIQRTERGDSAVYLCASSQHLAGAANTGELFFGEGSRLTVL.

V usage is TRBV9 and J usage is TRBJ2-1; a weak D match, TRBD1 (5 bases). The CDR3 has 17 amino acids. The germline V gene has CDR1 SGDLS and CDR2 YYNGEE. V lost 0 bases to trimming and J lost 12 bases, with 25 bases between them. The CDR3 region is CASSVDVFWGPRRRQFF. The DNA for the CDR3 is TGTGCCAGCAGCGTAGATGTCTTTTGGGGCCCTAGGCGTAGGCAGTTCTTC.

The CDR3 region has the DNA TGTGCCAGCAGACGGGGCTCTGGGGCCAACGTCCTGACTTTC. This gives the protein CASRRGSGANVLTF. The chain carries TRBV6-5 and TRBJ2-6, with a possible D match to TRBD2 (5 bases). There are 14 residues in the CDR3. The V gene lost 6 bases and the J gene lost 0 bases, with 6 bases spanning the gap. CDR1 and CDR2 (germline): MNHEY, SVGAGI.

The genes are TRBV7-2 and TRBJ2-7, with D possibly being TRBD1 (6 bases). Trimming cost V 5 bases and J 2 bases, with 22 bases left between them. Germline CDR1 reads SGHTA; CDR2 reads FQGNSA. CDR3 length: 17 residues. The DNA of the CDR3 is TGTGCCAGCAGCCCCATTCGTTGGACAGCTTCTACCTACGAGCAGTACTTC. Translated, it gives CASSPIRWTASTYEQYF.

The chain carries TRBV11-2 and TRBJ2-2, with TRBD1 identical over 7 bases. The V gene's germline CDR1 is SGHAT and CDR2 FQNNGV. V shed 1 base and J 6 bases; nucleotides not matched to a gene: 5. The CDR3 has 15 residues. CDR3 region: CASSLGDRDAGELFF. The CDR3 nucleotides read TGTGCCAGCAGCTTAGGTGACAGGGATGCCGGGGAGCTGTTTTTT.

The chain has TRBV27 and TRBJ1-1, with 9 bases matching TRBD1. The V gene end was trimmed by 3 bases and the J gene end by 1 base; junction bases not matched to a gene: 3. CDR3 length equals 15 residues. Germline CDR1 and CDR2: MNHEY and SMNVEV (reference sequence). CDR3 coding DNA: TGTGCCAGCAGTTTGAAGGGACAGGGGAACACTGAAGCTTTCTTT. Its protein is CASSLKGQGNTEAFF.

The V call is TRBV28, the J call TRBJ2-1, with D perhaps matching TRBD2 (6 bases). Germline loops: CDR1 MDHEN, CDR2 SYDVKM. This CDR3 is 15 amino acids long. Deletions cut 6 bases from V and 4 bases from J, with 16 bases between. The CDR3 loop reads CASSPVGGQYNEQFF. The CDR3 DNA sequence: TGTGCCAGCAGCCCGGTCGGGGGTCAATACAATGAGCAGTTCTTC.

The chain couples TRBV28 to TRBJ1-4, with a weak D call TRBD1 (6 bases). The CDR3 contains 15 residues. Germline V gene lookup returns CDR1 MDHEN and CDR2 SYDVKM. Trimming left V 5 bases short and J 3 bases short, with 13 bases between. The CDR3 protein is CASSEAGDANEKLFF. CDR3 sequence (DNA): TGTGCCAGCAGTGAGGCAGGGGATGCTAATGAAAAACTGTTTTTT.

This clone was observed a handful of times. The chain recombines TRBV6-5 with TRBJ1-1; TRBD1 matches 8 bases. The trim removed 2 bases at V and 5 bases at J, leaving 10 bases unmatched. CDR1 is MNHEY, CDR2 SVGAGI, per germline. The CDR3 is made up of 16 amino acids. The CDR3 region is CASSYTGGAVWTEAFF. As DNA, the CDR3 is TGTGCCAGCAGTTACACAGGGGGAGCGGTTTGGACTGAAGCTTTCTTT.

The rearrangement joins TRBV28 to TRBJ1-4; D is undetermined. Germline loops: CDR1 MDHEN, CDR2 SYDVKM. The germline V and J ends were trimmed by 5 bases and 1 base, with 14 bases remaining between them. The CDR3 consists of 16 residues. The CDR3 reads CASSGEEGRTNEKLFF. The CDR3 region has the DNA TGTGCCAGCAGTGGTGAAGAAGGGAGAACTAATGAAAAACTGTTTTTT.

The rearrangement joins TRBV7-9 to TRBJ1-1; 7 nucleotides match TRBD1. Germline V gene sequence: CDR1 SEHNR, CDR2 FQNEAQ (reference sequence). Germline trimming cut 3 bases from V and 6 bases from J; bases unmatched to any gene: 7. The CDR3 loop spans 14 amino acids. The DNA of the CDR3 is TGTGCCAGCAGCTTCAATATGGGGACAGCTGAAGCTTTCTTT. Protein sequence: CASSFNMGTAEAFF.

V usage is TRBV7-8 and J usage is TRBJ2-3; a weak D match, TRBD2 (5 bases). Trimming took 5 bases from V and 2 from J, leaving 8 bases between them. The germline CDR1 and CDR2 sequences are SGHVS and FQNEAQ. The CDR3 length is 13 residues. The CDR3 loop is CASSPRVTDTQYF. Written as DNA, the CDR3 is TGTGCCAGCAGCCCGCGGGTCACAGATACGCAGTATTTT.

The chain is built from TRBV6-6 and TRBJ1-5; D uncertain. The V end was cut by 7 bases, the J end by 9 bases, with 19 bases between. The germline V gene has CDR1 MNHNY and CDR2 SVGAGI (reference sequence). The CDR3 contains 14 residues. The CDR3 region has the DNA TGTGCCAGCACTCCCTCGGGGAACAAGACGCCCCAGCATTTT. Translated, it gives CASTPSGNKTPQHF.

The CDR3 is CSVSPGYTF. The CDR3 DNA reads TGCAGCGTCTCTCCTGGCTACACCTTC. The J gene is TRBJ1-2, the V gene TRBV29-1; D remains unclear. From germline, CDR1 is SQVTM and CDR2 ANQGSEA. V was clipped by 6 bases and J by 7 bases, with 6 bases between them. The CDR3 is 9 residues long.

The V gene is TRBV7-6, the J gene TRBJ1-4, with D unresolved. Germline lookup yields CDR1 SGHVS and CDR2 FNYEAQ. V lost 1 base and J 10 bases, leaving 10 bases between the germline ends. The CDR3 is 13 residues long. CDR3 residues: CASSLGGSGKLFF. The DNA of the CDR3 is TGTGCCAGCAGCTTAGGTGGCAGTGGAAAACTGTTTTTT.

Here the CDR3 reads CASSPGSLSSYNEQFF. The CDR3 region has the DNA TGTGCCAGCAGCCCGGGGTCTCTCAGCTCCTACAATGAGCAGTTCTTC. The chain uses TRBV7-3 and TRBJ2-1; maybe TRBD2 (5 bases). Germline assignment: CDR1 SGHTA and CDR2 FQGTGA. Trimming pared 5 bases from V and 0 bases from J, leaving 14 bases between. The CDR3 sequence is 16 residues long.

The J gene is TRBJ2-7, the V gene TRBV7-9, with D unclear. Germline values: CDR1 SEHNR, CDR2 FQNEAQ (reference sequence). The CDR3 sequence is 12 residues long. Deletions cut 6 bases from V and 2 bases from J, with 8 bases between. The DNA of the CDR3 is TGTGCCAGCAGTCCTATAGCCTACGAGCAGTACTTC. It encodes CASSPIAYEQYF.

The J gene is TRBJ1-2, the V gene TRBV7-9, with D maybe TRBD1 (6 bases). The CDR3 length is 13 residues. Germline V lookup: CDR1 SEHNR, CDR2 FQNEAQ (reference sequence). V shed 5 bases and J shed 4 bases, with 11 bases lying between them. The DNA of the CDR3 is TGTGCCAGCAGCACCCGACAGGTCTATGGCTACACCTTC. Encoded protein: CASSTRQVYGYTF.

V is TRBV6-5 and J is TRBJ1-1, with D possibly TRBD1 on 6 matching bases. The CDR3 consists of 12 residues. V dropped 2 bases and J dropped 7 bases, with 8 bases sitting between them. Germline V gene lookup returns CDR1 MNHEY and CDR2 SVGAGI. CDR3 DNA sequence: TGTGCCAGCAGTTACCGAGGGGGTGAAGCTTTCTTT. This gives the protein CASSYRGGEAFF.

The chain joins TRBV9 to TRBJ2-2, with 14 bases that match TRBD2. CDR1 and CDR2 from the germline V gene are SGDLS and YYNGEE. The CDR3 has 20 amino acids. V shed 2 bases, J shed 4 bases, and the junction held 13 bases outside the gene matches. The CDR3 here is CASSVGLAGGAGSGTGELFF. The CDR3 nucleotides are TGTGCCAGCAGCGTCGGACTAGCGGGGGGTGCCGGGTCGGGCACCGGGGAGCTGTTTTTT.

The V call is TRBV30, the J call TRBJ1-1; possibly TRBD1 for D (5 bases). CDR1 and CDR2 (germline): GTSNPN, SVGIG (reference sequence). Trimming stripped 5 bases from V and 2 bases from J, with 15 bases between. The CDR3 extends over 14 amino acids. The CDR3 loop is CAWVSTGLNTEAFF. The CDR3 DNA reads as TGTGCCTGGGTTTCGACGGGACTAAACACTGAAGCTTTCTTT.

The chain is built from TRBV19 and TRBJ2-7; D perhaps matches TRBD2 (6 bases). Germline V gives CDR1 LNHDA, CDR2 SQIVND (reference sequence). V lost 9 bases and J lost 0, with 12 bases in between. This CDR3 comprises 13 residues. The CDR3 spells CASQRRGSYEQYF. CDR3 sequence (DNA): TGTGCCAGCCAAAGGCGGGGCTCCTACGAGCAGTACTTC.